These 30 T cell receptor beta chains were all obtained from the same sample, sequenced in a study of neoadjuvant nivolumab and ipilimumab in lung cancer. Generated by immunoSEQ multiplex PCR, the TCRdb table keeps only in-frame clones and is missing some. The sample has fewer than 20,000 clones; 75% to 90% are singletons. This specimen was peripheral blood, taken before neoadjuvant nivolumab, alone or with ipilimumab. All receptors derive from an adult with non-small cell lung cancer.

The gene calls are TRBV5-4 and TRBJ2-7, with D possibly being TRBD1 or TRBD2 (5 bases each). With 4 bases removed from V and 5 bases from J, the gap between germline ends came to 19 bases. The germline V gene encodes CDR1 SGHNT and CDR2 YYREEE (reference sequence). This CDR3 region has 15 residues. CDR3 sequence (DNA): TGTGCCAGCAGCCCCAGCCTAGAGGGGATTCACGAGCAGTACTTC. It translates to CASSPSLEGIHEQYF.

V is TRBV6-8 and J is TRBJ2-7; TRBD1 or TRBD2 may be the D gene (7 bases each). V lost 5 bases and J 3 bases, leaving 17 bases between the germline ends. The CDR3 consists of 15 residues. Germline V lookup: CDR1 MNHGY, CDR2 SAAAGT. CDR3 nucleotide sequence: TGTGCCAGCAGTAGGGGGCTAGCGGTTGACTACGAGCAGTACTTC. Its translation is CASSRGLAVDYEQYF.

This chain links TRBV11-3 with TRBJ2-5; a possible D gene is TRBD2 (6 bases). There are 14 residues in the CDR3. Germline V gene lookup returns CDR1 SGHNT and CDR2 YENEEA. V lost 5 bases and J 5 bases, leaving 15 bases between the germline ends. The CDR3 DNA is TGTGCCAGCAGCCCGGGGGAAGCGTCGGAGACCCAGTACTTC. This encodes CASSPGEASETQYF.

The gene calls are TRBV19 and TRBJ2-1; perhaps TRBD1 as D (5 bases). V lost 4 bases, J lost 5 bases, and 12 bases lay in between. The CDR3 sequence is 14 residues long. The germline gives CDR1 LNHDA, CDR2 SQIVND (reference sequence). The CDR3 protein is CASSTEDKNNEQFF. The CDR3 region has the DNA TGTGCCAGTAGTACCGAGGACAAAAACAATGAGCAGTTCTTC.

The V call is TRBV6-6, the J call TRBJ2-1; D gene unclear. The germline CDR1 and CDR2 sequences are MNHNY and SVGAGI (reference sequence). V was clipped by 2 bases and J by 5 bases, with 16 bases between them. The CDR3 sequence is 16 residues long. In DNA, the CDR3 is TGTGCCAGCAGTTACACCTTAGCTTTCGGCGACAATGAGCAGTTCTTC. Its protein is CASSYTLAFGDNEQFF.

This rearrangement joins TRBV5-1 to TRBJ2-3, with TRBD2 matching over 8 bases. Germline V lookup: CDR1 SGHRS, CDR2 YFSETQ. The CDR3 has 16 amino acids. J was trimmed by 0 bases and V by 4 bases; bases with no gene match: 7. CDR3 nucleotides: TGCGCCAGCAGCATACTAGCGGTACCTAGCACAGATACGCAGTATTTT. This gives the protein CASSILAVPSTDTQYF.

The chain has TRBV14 and TRBJ2-5, with 9 bases matching TRBD2. There are 16 residues in the CDR3. The trim removed 1 base at V and 5 bases at J, leaving 8 bases unmatched. The V gene's germline CDR1 is SGHDN and CDR2 FVKESK. The CDR3 spells CASSQATSGPGETQYF. The CDR3 coding sequence is TGTGCCAGCAGCCAAGCGACTAGCGGACCGGGGGAGACCCAGTACTTC.

The J gene is TRBJ2-7, the V gene TRBV7-2, with D possibly being TRBD2 (5 bases). Looked up from germline, CDR1 is SGHTA and CDR2 is FQGNSA. V lost 5 bases, J lost 2 bases, and 7 bases lay in between. This CDR3 spans 12 amino acids. The CDR3 nucleotides read TGTGCCAGCAGCGTCGGGGCCTACGAGCAGTACTTC. Amino acids: CASSVGAYEQYF.

The J gene is TRBJ2-7, the V gene TRBV6-5; 7 nucleotides match TRBD2. J gave up 3 bases and V 0 bases, and 8 bases lay outside the gene matches. Per the germline V gene, CDR1 is MNHEY and CDR2 is SVGAGI. CDR3 size: 16 residues. As DNA, the CDR3 is TGTGCCAGCAGTTACTCGTCGTCTAGCGGAGGCTACGAGCAGTACTTC. Its translation: CASSYSSSSGGYEQYF.

The chain joins TRBV15 to TRBJ2-1; D may correspond to TRBD1 or TRBD2 (5 bases each). The CDR3 contains 13 residues. Germline assignment: CDR1 LNHNV and CDR2 YYDKDF (reference sequence). Trimming removed 5 bases at V and 8 bases at J, with 13 bases between. CDR3 DNA: TGTGCCACCAGCTTTCGGGACGTAGATGAGCAGTTCTTC. Residues: CATSFRDVDEQFF.

This clone was detected only once. This chain links TRBV7-9 with TRBJ2-2; no clear D gene. Trimming removed 7 bases from V and 0 bases from J, with 9 bases in between. This CDR3 has 14 residues. Germline V gene sequence: CDR1 SEHNR, CDR2 FQNEAQ (reference sequence). CDR3 DNA: TGTGCCAGCATTTTCAATTCGAACACCGGGGAGCTGTTTTTT. Its protein is CASIFNSNTGELFF.

The V and J genes are TRBV12-5 and TRBJ1-5; unclear D gene. In germline, CDR1 is LGHNT, CDR2 FRNRAP. The ends were cut back, 7 bases at V and 2 bases at J, with 9 bases in the middle. The CDR3 has 13 residues. CDR3 in amino acids: CASAQGGNQPQHF. The CDR3 DNA sequence: TGTGCTAGTGCCCAAGGCGGCAATCAGCCCCAGCATTTT.

This clone was picked up a small number of times. The genes are TRBV19 and TRBJ2-7; 7 positions agree with TRBD2. This CDR3 has 14 residues. Germline-derived CDR1 and CDR2 are LNHDA and SQIVND (reference sequence). With 2 bases clipped from V and 4 bases from J, the junction kept 5 bases outside the gene matches. CDR3 sequence reads: CASSIREEIYEQYF. As DNA, the CDR3 is TGTGCCAGTAGTATACGGGAGGAGATATACGAGCAGTACTTC.

The chain combines TRBV6-5 with TRBJ2-5, with 8 bases identical to TRBD1. J gave up 1 base and V 0 bases, and 1 base lay outside the gene matches. The CDR3 consists of 15 residues. CDR1 is MNHEY and CDR2 is SVGAGI in the germline V gene. CDR3: CASSYSGTGQETQYF. Here the CDR3 DNA reads TGTGCCAGCAGTTACTCGGGGACAGGCCAAGAGACCCAGTACTTC.

The chain carries TRBV18 and TRBJ1-2; D is uncertain. V was shortened by 0 bases and J by 8 bases, with 13 bases between the two germline ends. The length of the CDR3 is 14 residues. The germline V gene has CDR1 KGHSH and CDR2 LQKENI. CDR3 protein: CASSPPLGGVGYTF. The CDR3 DNA sequence: TGTGCCAGCTCACCACCGTTGGGCGGGGTAGGCTACACCTTC.

The gene calls are TRBV27 and TRBJ2-7; 8 bases are shared with TRBD2. The CDR3 has 17 amino acids. The V gene end was trimmed by 4 bases and the J gene end by 0 bases; junction bases not matched to a gene: 11. Germline V CDR1 and CDR2: MNHEY, SMNVEV (reference sequence). The CDR3 spells CASSSRWLAGLSYEQYF. DNA for the CDR3: TGTGCCAGCAGTTCGCGGTGGCTAGCGGGCCTCTCCTACGAGCAGTACTTC.

The chain carries TRBV5-4 and TRBJ2-3, with a tentative D call TRBD2 (6 bases). Germline V lookup: CDR1 SGHNT, CDR2 YYREEE (reference sequence). The CDR3 loop spans 15 amino acids. V gave up 2 bases and J gave up 3 bases, with 13 bases separating them. CDR3 region: CASSFGGASTDTQYF. The CDR3, as DNA: TGTGCCAGCAGCTTCGGGGGAGCTAGTACAGATACGCAGTATTTT.

This clone has a handful of counts. This chain connects TRBV9 to TRBJ2-1; 12 nucleotides agree with TRBD2. CDR3 length equals 16 residues. V lost 4 bases, J lost 2 bases, and 4 bases stayed unmatched. Germline V lookup: CDR1 SGDLS, CDR2 YYNGEE. Here the CDR3 DNA reads TGTGCCAGCAGCCTTAGACTAGCGGGAGCCTACAATGAGCAGTTCTTC. Its protein is CASSLRLAGAYNEQFF.

This chain joins TRBV6-5 and TRBJ2-5; 12 positions match TRBD2. After removal of 6 bases from V and 2 bases from J, the junction contained 4 bases not matched to a gene. Germline V gives CDR1 MNHEY, CDR2 SVGAGI. The CDR3 runs to 15 residues. Here the CDR3 DNA reads TGTGCCAGCAGGTCTAGCGGGAGGGGGCAAGAGACCCAGTACTTC. Protein: CASRSSGRGQETQYF.

The chain links TRBV11-2 to TRBJ2-7; D may be TRBD1 (5 bases). The CDR3 has 11 amino acids. Germline CDR1 SGHAT, CDR2 FQNNGV. Trimming cost V 3 bases and J 6 bases, with 6 bases left between them. CDR3 nucleotides: TGTGCCAGCAGCTTGGGGCGCGAGCAGTACTTC. This sequence encodes CASSLGREQYF.

The CDR3 spells CASSYGQDSYEQYF. The CDR3 DNA reads TGTGCCAGCAGTTACGGCCAGGACTCCTACGAGCAGTACTTC. The chain links TRBV6-6 to TRBJ2-7; D is ambiguous. V was trimmed by 2 bases and J by 0 bases, leaving 8 bases between them. From germline, CDR1 is MNHNY and CDR2 SVGAGI (reference sequence). This CDR3 has 14 amino acids.

This clone was observed a few times. V usage is TRBV18 and J usage is TRBJ2-3; D is undetermined. Deletions cut 3 bases from V and 0 bases from J, with 7 bases between. Germline-derived CDR1 and CDR2 are KGHSH and LQKENI. CDR3 length: 14 amino acids. CDR3 sequence: CASSPSGSTDTQYF. DNA of the CDR3: TGTGCCAGCTCACCCTCCGGGAGCACAGATACGCAGTATTTT. Filled out from reference TRBV18 and TRBJ2-3, the complete variable domain reads NAGVMQNPRHLVRRRGQEARLRCSPMKGHSHVYWYRQLPEEGLKFMVYLQKENIIDESGMPKERFSAEFPKEGPSILRIQQVVRGDSAAYFCASSPSGSTDTQYFGPGTRLTVL.

This clone was recorded once. This chain joins TRBV5-6 and TRBJ1-2; 8 bases align to TRBD1. Trimming at V came to 2 bases and at J to 4 bases, leaving 10 bases not matched to a gene. This CDR3 is built from 16 residues. Germline assignment: CDR1 SGHDT and CDR2 YYEEEE. In DNA, the CDR3 is TGTGCCAGCAGCTTATTTGACAGGGGCCTAATCTATGGCTACACCTTC. This codes for CASSLFDRGLIYGYTF.

This chain links TRBV5-8 with TRBJ2-3; possibly TRBD2 for D (5 bases). Trimming left V 4 bases short and J 3 bases short, with 15 bases between. The length of the CDR3 is 15 residues. Germline V gene lookup returns CDR1 SGHTS and CDR2 YDEGEE. The CDR3 DNA follows: TGTGCCAGCAGCCTGATCTCCCCGGGAACAGATACGCAGTATTTT. This encodes CASSLISPGTDTQYF.

In this sample, this clone turned up once. V usage is TRBV9 and J usage is TRBJ2-6; D unclear. Germline values: CDR1 SGDLS, CDR2 YYNGEE. The CDR3 runs 15 residues. Trimming cost V 5 bases and J 0 bases, with 9 bases left between them. Here the CDR3 reads CASRASHSGANVLTF. The CDR3 DNA sequence: TGTGCCAGCAGGGCGAGCCACTCTGGGGCCAACGTCCTGACTTTC.

The V and J genes are TRBV7-2 and TRBJ2-1, with D possibly TRBD1 on 6 matching bases. Germline V CDR1 and CDR2: SGHTA, FQGNSA. The CDR3 contains 16 residues. V was trimmed by 7 bases and J by 0 bases, leaving 16 bases between them. Here the CDR3 reads CASTGNRDTSYNEQFF. The CDR3 DNA reads TGTGCCAGCACCGGAAACCGGGACACCTCCTACAATGAGCAGTTCTTC.

This chain joins TRBV11-2 and TRBJ1-5, with 7 bases identical to TRBD1. The germline V gene encodes CDR1 SGHAT and CDR2 FQNNGV. This CDR3 has 15 residues. V gave up 0 bases and J gave up 3 bases; unmatched junction bases: 2. CDR3 sequence reads: CASSLDGTANQPQHF. Here the CDR3 DNA reads TGTGCCAGCAGCTTAGATGGGACAGCCAATCAGCCCCAGCATTTT.

This sequence joins TRBV15 and TRBJ2-7; the D gene is possibly TRBD2 (6 bases). CDR1 is LNHNV, CDR2 YYDKDF, per germline (reference sequence). Trimming cost V 3 bases and J 2 bases, with 17 bases left between them. This CDR3 spans 16 amino acids. This chain's CDR3 is CATSSPSAGRTYEQYF. The CDR3 DNA reads as TGTGCCACCAGCAGCCCATCGGCGGGAAGAACCTACGAGCAGTACTTC.

DNA of the CDR3: TGTGCCAGCAGCTTTCGACAGGGCCGTGAAAAACTGTTTTTT. Protein product: CASSFRQGREKLFF. This chain joins TRBV7-9 and TRBJ1-4; 7 nucleotides agree with TRBD1. V trimming: 3 bases; J trimming: 7 bases; junction bases outside the gene matches: 5. CDR3 size: 14 residues. CDR1 is SEHNR and CDR2 is FQNEAQ in the germline V gene (reference sequence).

The sample holds a few counts of this clone. The chain joins TRBV27 to TRBJ2-1, with D possibly TRBD1 on 6 matching bases. V gave up 6 bases and J gave up 5 bases, with 17 bases separating them. Germline values: CDR1 MNHEY, CDR2 SMNVEV (reference sequence). The CDR3 sequence is 15 residues long. CDR3 nucleotides: TGTGCCAGCAGGCAGCGACGGGACACCAACAATGAGCAGTTCTTC. Residues: CASRQRRDTNNEQFF.